This T cell receptor (beta chain) derives from a study of blood T cell repertoires in COVID-19. In the study overall: From T cells, B-cell-depleted T cells, or PBMCs came the material, which was cDNA or gDNA.

TCRdb's table, derived via immunoSEQ multiplex PCR, lists solely in-frame clones and lacks some. The repertoire holds 100,000 to 150,000 clones, roughly 80% seen once, with 6% in the top ten. The germline gives CDR1 SGHTA, CDR2 FQGNSA. The CDR3 covers 14 residues. The junction had 2 bases not matched to a gene; V was cut back by 4 bases and J by 7 bases. The sequenced sample was peripheral blood. The clonotype was recovered from an elderly man with COVID-19, enrolled during active disease. The V gene is TRBV7-2, the J gene TRBJ1-6, with 9 nucleotides matching TRBD1. The CDR3 protein is CASSSGTGNSPLHF. The CDR3 region has the DNA TGTGCCAGCAGCTCCGGGACAGGGAATTCACCCCTCCACTTT.